These T cell receptor beta chains were read from a single sample in a study of regulatory T cells in long-lasting Graves disease. TCRdb called the multiplex PCR reads again in MiXCR, with one record for every CDR3 protein. The table includes about 470,000 distinct CDR3 sequences, under 15% detected once. These data were also reused for a study on T cells in Graves' hyperthyroidism and ophthalmopathy.

The starting material was peripheral blood mononuclear cells (PBMCs), obtained at new diagnosis, from a patient treated with antithyroid drugs. All receptors derive from a woman between 25 and 40 years old with Graves disease. Each CDR3 is given with its conserved first and last residue. D genes are given only for firm matches. Clone size appears in some rows only: once, few, many, or a class for an expanded clone.

D	J	size	V	CDR3	DNA
NA	TRBJ2-5	NA	TRBV28	CASSLPAFNRETQYF	TGTGCCAGCAGTTTACCGGCTTTCAACCGGGAGACCCAGTACTTC
TRBD2	TRBJ2-1	many	TRBV28	CASSPLGLAGNEQFF	TGTGCCAGCAGTCCCTTGGGACTAGCGGGAAATGAGCAGTTCTTC
TRBD2	TRBJ2-7	NA	TRBV29-1	CSVEEGLAGGWAYEQYF	TGCAGCGTTGAAGAGGGACTAGCGGGAGGATGGGCCTACGAGCAGTACTTC
NA	TRBJ1-1	NA	TRBV19	CASSISRTGAEAFF	TGTGCCAGTAGTATCTCTCGGACTGGCGCTGAAGCTTTCTTT
TRBD2	TRBJ2-1	many	TRBV3-1	CASSQGKASGNNEQFF	TGTGCCAGCAGCCAAGGGAAGGCTAGCGGGAACAATGAGCAGTTCTTC
NA	TRBJ2-4	many	TRBV12-3/TRBV12-4	CASSTQTVIAKNIQYF	TGTGCCAGCAGTACTCAGACTGTGATAGCCAAAAACATTCAGTACTTC
NA	TRBJ1-2	few	TRBV20-1	CSAIDSDNYGYTF	TGCAGTGCTATCGACAGCGATAACTATGGCTACACCTTC
NA	TRBJ2-7	NA	TRBV15	CATSTGAEQYF	TGTGCCACCAGCACCGGGGCCGAGCAGTACTTC
NA	TRBJ2-2	NA	TRBV7-9	CASSSGGGLNTGELFF	TGTGCCAGCAGTTCCGGAGGGGGGCTGAACACCGGGGAGCTGTTTTTT
TRBD1	TRBJ2-3	few	TRBV24-1	CATSALTGAHTDTQYF	TGTGCCACCAGTGCCCTGACAGGGGCCCACACAGATACGCAGTATTTT
NA	TRBJ1-5	NA	TRBV29-1	CSVRTNSNQPQHF	TGCAGCGTACGGACAAATAGCAATCAGCCCCAGCATTTT
NA	TRBJ2-1	many	TRBV30	CAWSTDPTGEQFF	TGTGCCTGGAGTACGGACCCTACAGGCGAGCAGTTCTTC
TRBD1	TRBJ1-4	few	TRBV7-9	CASSVGQGAGEKLFF	TGTGCCAGCAGCGTCGGACAGGGGGCGGGTGAAAAACTGTTTTTT
NA	TRBJ2-2	many	TRBV25-1	CASSGTLGDTGELFF	TGTGCCAGCAGTGGAACATTAGGGGACACCGGGGAGCTGTTTTTT
NA	TRBJ2-3	few	TRBV20-1	CSARGQSETDTQYF	TGCAGTGCTAGAGGACAGAGCGAGACAGATACGCAGTATTTT
TRBD2	TRBJ2-5	NA	TRBV20-1	CSARDAREEETQYF	TGCAGTGCTAGAGATGCGCGGGAGGAGGAGACCCAGTACTTC
NA	TRBJ2-3	many	TRBV20-1	CSAPRGGAGTDTQYF	TGCAGTGCTCCTAGGGGGGGAGCTGGCACAGATACGCAGTATTTT
TRBD2	TRBJ2-7	many	TRBV12-3/TRBV12-4	CASSLLAGGLPEQYF	TGTGCCAGCAGTCTACTAGCGGGAGGGCTCCCCGAGCAGTACTTC
NA	TRBJ2-1	few	TRBV6-5	CASSYSTPAHSYNEQFF	TGTGCCAGCAGTTACTCGACGCCAGCCCACTCCTACAATGAGCAGTTCTTC
NA	TRBJ1-4	many	TRBV13	CASSLSGQGGEKLFF	TGTGCCAGCAGCTTAAGCGGCCAGGGCGGGGAAAAACTGTTTTTT
TRBD1	TRBJ2-7	once	TRBV28	CASRRQGFSYEQYF	TGTGCCAGCAGGAGACAGGGATTTTCCTACGAGCAGTACTTC
NA	TRBJ1-5	few	TRBV20-1	CSATPWGGRGNQPQHF	TGCAGTGCTACCCCGTGGGGGGGAAGGGGCAATCAGCCCCAGCATTTT
TRBD1	TRBJ2-4	NA	TRBV29-1	CSVGQGALDIQYF	TGCAGCGTCGGCCAGGGGGCGTTAGACATTCAGTACTTC
NA	TRBJ2-7	NA	TRBV7-2	CASSPLGGLLGLEQYF	TGTGCCAGCAGCCCCCTCGGCGGGTTGTTGGGATTAGAGCAGTACTTC
TRBD2	TRBJ2-7	NA	TRBV6-1	CASSRQLAANNEQYF	TGTGCCAGCAGTCGACAACTAGCGGCCAACAATGAGCAGTACTTC
NA	TRBJ2-7	NA	TRBV10-1	CASSETETYEQYF	TGCGCCAGCAGTGAGACTGAAACCTACGAGCAGTACTTC
NA	TRBJ2-2	NA	TRBV5-1	CASSLTAILSNTGELFF	TGCGCCAGCAGCTTGACTGCGATTCTGTCTAACACCGGGGAGCTGTTTTTT
NA	TRBJ2-3	NA	TRBV10-3	CAISDPTTDTQYF	TGTGCCATCAGTGATCCGACCACAGATACGCAGTATTTT
NA	TRBJ2-6	many	TRBV27	CASRSHSGANVLTF	TGTGCCAGCAGAAGCCACTCTGGGGCCAACGTCCTGACTTTC
TRBD2	TRBJ2-1	few	TRBV15	CATSSPRLADNYNEQFF	TGTGCCACCAGCAGCCCTCGACTAGCGGACAACTACAATGAGCAGTTCTTC
NA	TRBJ1-2	many	TRBV12-3/TRBV12-4	CASSPITLGPNYGYTF	TGTGCCAGCAGTCCAATCACCCTGGGACCGAACTATGGCTACACCTTC
NA	TRBJ2-1	NA	TRBV9	CASSVALYADNEQFF	TGTGCCAGCAGCGTAGCTCTATATGCCGACAATGAGCAGTTCTTC
TRBD2	TRBJ2-1	NA	TRBV6-1	CASSLAGETAEQFF	TGTGCCAGCAGTCTAGCGGGAGAGACCGCTGAGCAGTTCTTC
NA	TRBJ1-2	many	TRBV28	CASEEGYGYTF	TGTGCCAGCGAGGAAGGGTATGGCTACACCTTC
NA	TRBJ1-2	few	TRBV10-1	CASSSGPAGYGYTF	TGCGCCAGCAGCAGCGGACCGGCCGGCTATGGCTACACCTTC
TRBD2	TRBJ2-3	many	TRBV29-1	CSVGSAGGSSTDTQYF	TGCAGCGTTGGAAGTGCGGGAGGGTCAAGCACAGATACGCAGTATTTT
NA	TRBJ2-5	NA	TRBV6-1	CVHSIQYF	TGTGTCCACAGTATCCAGTACTTC
NA	TRBJ2-7	NA	TRBV28	CASSNRHEQYF	TGTGCCAGCAGTAATCGACACGAGCAGTACTTC
TRBD1	TRBJ2-3	few	TRBV15	CATSKFPGTGSISTDTQYF	TGTGCCACCAGCAAATTTCCCGGGACAGGATCGATAAGCACAGATACGCAGTATTTT
NA	TRBJ1-1	few	TRBV27	CASSLSGDRDTEAFF	TGTGCCAGCAGTTTATCGGGGGATAGGGACACTGAAGCTTTCTTT
NA	TRBJ1-2	many	TRBV12-3/TRBV12-4	CASSLGGGSYGYTF	TGTGCCAGCAGTTTAGGAGGGGGATCCTATGGCTACACCTTC
TRBD1	TRBJ2-1	few	TRBV24-1	CATSAADRPNNEQFF	TGTGCCACCAGTGCCGCGGACAGGCCCAACAATGAGCAGTTCTTC
TRBD2	TRBJ2-5	many	TRBV24-1	CATSDFTSAHQETQYF	TGTGCCACCAGTGATTTCACTAGCGCACACCAAGAGACCCAGTACTTC
NA	TRBJ1-1	many	TRBV27	CASSLSSSGVDTEAFF	TGTGCCAGCAGTTTATCGTCTTCGGGGGTGGACACTGAAGCTTTCTTT
NA	TRBJ1-1	NA	TRBV19	CACRVGVNTEAFF	TGTGCCTGCCGCGTGGGTGTGAACACTGAAGCTTTCTTT
TRBD1	TRBJ2-4	NA	TRBV29-1	CSVSTGVLAKNIQYF	TGCAGCGTCTCGACAGGGGTACTAGCCAAAAACATTCAGTACTTC
TRBD2	TRBJ2-5	many	TRBV18	CASSPSGRKETQYF	TGTGCCAGCTCCCCTAGCGGGAGGAAAGAGACCCAGTACTTC
TRBD1	TRBJ1-5	few	TRBV27	CASSRTGENSNQPQHF	TGTGCCAGCAGTAGGACAGGGGAAAATAGCAATCAGCCCCAGCATTTT
NA	TRBJ1-1	few	TRBV6-1	CASMEETEAFF	TGTGCCAGCATGGAGGAGACTGAAGCTTTCTTT
TRBD2	TRBJ2-2	many	TRBV11-1	CASSLAGGAGELFF	TGTGCCAGCAGCTTAGCCGGGGGGGCCGGGGAGCTGTTTTTT
TRBD1	TRBJ1-1	many	TRBV15	CATGRTGRDTEAFF	TGTGCCACCGGTAGGACAGGGAGGGACACTGAAGCTTTCTTT
NA	TRBJ2-5	few	TRBV20-1	CSARVGRDPQETQYF	TGCAGTGCTAGAGTTGGAAGGGACCCTCAAGAGACCCAGTACTTC
NA	TRBJ2-5	many	TRBV7-8	CASSGGTRGETQYF	TGTGCCAGCAGCGGGGGGACTCGAGGGGAGACCCAGTACTTC
NA	TRBJ1-1	few	TRBV5-5	CASSFNPTGDRVVF	TGTGCCAGCAGCTTCAACCCCACGGGTGACCGGGTAGTCTTT
TRBD1	TRBJ1-1	NA	TRBV7-9	CASSSRQGLGAFF	TGTGCCAGCAGCTCGAGACAGGGTCTCGGCGCTTTCTTT
NA	TRBJ2-5	few	TRBV29-1	CSVAPTLQTETQYF	TGCAGCGTTGCTCCCACTTTGCAGACAGAGACCCAGTACTTC
TRBD1	TRBJ2-3	few	TRBV4-1	CASSLRDRGEDTQYF	TGCGCCAGCAGCCTCCGGGACAGGGGGGAAGATACGCAGTATTTT